These 8 T cell receptor beta chains came from one sample sequenced in a study of blood T cells in healthy people across ages. Then a second PCR, running roughly 7 to 11 cycles, was carried out with a sample-barcoded 5' primer and a J-beta primer mix. TCRdb independently ran MiXCR on the 5' RACE reads; one entry per CDR3 protein. Here the sample spans 630,000 or so distinct CDR3 sequences, about 30% being singletons. Material for sequencing was blood. The source is a woman of 80 years or more in good health.

This chain connects TRBV6-4 to TRBJ2-1; 8 positions agree with TRBD2. The CDR3 covers 13 residues. The germline V gene has CDR1 MRHNA and CDR2 SNTAGT. Germline trimming cut 2 bases from V and 6 bases from J; bases unmatched to any gene: 0. The CDR3 here is CASSDGTSNEQFF. Written as DNA, the CDR3 is TGTGCCAGCAGTGACGGGACTAGCAATGAGCAGTTCTTC.

This clonotype was observed many times. This chain connects TRBV7-9 to TRBJ2-1, with a tentative D call TRBD2 (7 bases). The CDR3 loop spans 15 amino acids. CDR1 is SEHNR and CDR2 is FQNEAQ in the germline V gene (reference sequence). V lost 6 bases to trimming and J lost 5 bases, with 17 bases between them. The CDR3 DNA reads TGTGCCAGCAGGGTCGACGGGGGGCCACACAATGAGCAGTTCTTC. It specifies CASRVDGGPHNEQFF.

This clonotype has a count of ten or more. This chain uses TRBV29-1 with TRBJ2-7; possible D gene TRBD1, 6 bases. V lost 1 base to trimming and J lost 2 bases, with 9 bases between them. Germline-derived CDR1 and CDR2 are SQVTM and ANQGSEA. The CDR3 extends over 13 amino acids. Written as DNA, the CDR3 is TGCAGCGTTGAAGGTAGGGGGACCTACGAGCAGTACTTC. This gives the protein CSVEGRGTYEQYF.

Only a few counts were recorded for this clonotype. The chain combines TRBV5-5 with TRBJ1-1; no reliable D call. This CDR3 has 17 residues. The germline V and J ends were trimmed by 1 base and 0 bases, with 16 bases remaining between them. Looked up from germline, CDR1 is SGHKS and CDR2 is YYEKEE (reference sequence). In DNA, the CDR3 is TGTGCCAGCAGCTTGATGGCCGGCAGAACCATGAACACTGAAGCTTTCTTT. This gives the protein CASSLMAGRTMNTEAFF.

About this clonotype: A clone one base away is much larger, so this may be a read error. The chain has TRBV20-1 and TRBJ2-5; TRBD2 matches 11 bases. Germline CDR1 and CDR2: DFQATT and SNEGSKA (reference sequence). The CDR3 covers 14 residues. Trimming at V came to 2 bases and at J to 4 bases, leaving 3 bases not matched to a gene. Here the CDR3 reads CSARKGTSGETQYF. The CDR3 coding sequence is TGCAGTGCTAGAAAGGGGACTAGCGGAGAGACCCAGTACTTC.

This clonotype occurred many times. The V gene is TRBV28, the J gene TRBJ2-7; TRBD1 matches 7 bases. CDR1 is MDHEN, CDR2 SYDVKM, per germline. V was clipped by 4 bases and J by 3 bases; unmatched bases: 15. The CDR3 has 17 amino acids. The CDR3 reads CASSSITGTAPVYEQYF. In nucleotides, the CDR3 is TGTGCCAGCAGTTCGATAACCGGGACAGCCCCCGTCTACGAGCAGTACTTC.

The chain joins TRBV5-6 to TRBJ1-6, with 10 bases fitting TRBD1. The CDR3 length is 15 residues. Germline lookup yields CDR1 SGHDT and CDR2 YYEEEE. After removal of 3 bases from V and 9 bases from J, the junction contained 6 bases not matched to a gene. The CDR3: CASSWGQGTGSPLHF. The CDR3 DNA sequence: TGTGCCAGCAGCTGGGGACAGGGGACTGGTTCACCCCTCCACTTT.

This clonotype was seen many times. The chain joins TRBV7-9 to TRBJ1-4, with 7 bases aligning to TRBD1. V was pared by 6 bases and J by 4 bases, with 5 bases of the junction left unmatched. The germline V gene encodes CDR1 SEHNR and CDR2 FQNEAQ (reference sequence). The CDR3 extends over 14 amino acids. CDR3 sequence reads: CASSWDRINEKLFF. The CDR3 nucleotides are TGTGCCAGCAGTTGGGACAGAATTAATGAAAAACTGTTTTTT. The full variable domain, with the rest looked up from reference TRBV7-9 and TRBJ1-4, is DTGVSQNPRHKITKRGQNVTFRCDPISEHNRLYWYRQTLGQGPEFLTYFQNEAQLEKSRLLSDRFSAERPKGSFSTLEIQRTEQGDSAMYLCASSWDRINEKLFFGSGTQLSVL.